This T cell receptor beta chain came from a study of shared T cell receptors in the human thymus. Profiled with immunoSEQ multiplex PCR; TCRdb holds only in-frame clones, not every one. The sample holds about 380,000 clones; 95% are singletons and the top ten take 0.02%. This CDR3 spans 18 amino acids. The germline CDR1 and CDR2 sequences are LGHNA and YNFKEQ. The germline V and J ends were trimmed by 0 bases and 2 bases, with 20 bases remaining between them. The source is a human donor. The rearrangement joins TRBV4-2 to TRBJ2-7; D possibly corresponds to TRBD1 (5 bases). The sequencing input was thymocytes. CDR3 sequence (DNA): TGTGCCAGCAGCCAAGATCTACGGCCGAAAGTAGGGGCCTACGAGCAGTACTTC. Its translation: CASSQDLRPKVGAYEQYF.